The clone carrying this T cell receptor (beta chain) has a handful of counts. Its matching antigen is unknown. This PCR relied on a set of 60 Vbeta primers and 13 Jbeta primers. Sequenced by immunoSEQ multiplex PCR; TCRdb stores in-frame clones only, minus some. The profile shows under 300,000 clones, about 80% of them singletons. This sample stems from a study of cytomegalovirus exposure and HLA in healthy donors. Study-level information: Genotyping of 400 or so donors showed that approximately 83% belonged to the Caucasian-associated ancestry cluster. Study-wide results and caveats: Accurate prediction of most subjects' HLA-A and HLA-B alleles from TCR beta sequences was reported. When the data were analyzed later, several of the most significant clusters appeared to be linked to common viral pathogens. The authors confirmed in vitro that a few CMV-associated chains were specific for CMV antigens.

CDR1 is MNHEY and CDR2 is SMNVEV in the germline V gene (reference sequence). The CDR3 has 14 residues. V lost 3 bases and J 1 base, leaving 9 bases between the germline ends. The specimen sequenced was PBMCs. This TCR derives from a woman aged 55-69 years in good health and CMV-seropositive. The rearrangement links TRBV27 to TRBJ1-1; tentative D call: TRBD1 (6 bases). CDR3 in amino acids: CASSFGGRNTEAFF. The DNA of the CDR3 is TGTGCCAGCAGTTTTGGGGGCAGGAACACTGAAGCTTTCTTT.